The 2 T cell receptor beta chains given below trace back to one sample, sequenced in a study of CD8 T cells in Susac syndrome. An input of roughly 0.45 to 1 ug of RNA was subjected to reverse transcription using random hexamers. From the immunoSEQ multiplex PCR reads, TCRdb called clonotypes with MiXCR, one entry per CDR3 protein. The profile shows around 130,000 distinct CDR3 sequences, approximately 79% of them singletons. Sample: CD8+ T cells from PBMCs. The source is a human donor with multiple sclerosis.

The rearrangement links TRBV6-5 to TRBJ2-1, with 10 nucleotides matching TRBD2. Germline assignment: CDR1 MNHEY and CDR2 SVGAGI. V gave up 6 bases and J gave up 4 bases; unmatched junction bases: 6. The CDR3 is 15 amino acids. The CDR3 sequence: CASRTLAGGYNEQFF. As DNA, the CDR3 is TGTGCCAGCAGAACCTTAGCGGGGGGATACAATGAGCAGTTCTTC.

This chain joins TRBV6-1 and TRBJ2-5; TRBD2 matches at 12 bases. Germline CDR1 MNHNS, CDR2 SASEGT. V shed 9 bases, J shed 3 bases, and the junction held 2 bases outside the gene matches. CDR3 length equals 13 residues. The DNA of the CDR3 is TGTGCCAGTAGACTAGCGGGGGAAGAGACCCAGTACTTC. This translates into CASRLAGEETQYF.